The next 31 T cell receptor beta chains were all read from a single sample in a study of T cell changes during pregnancy in multiple sclerosis. Produced via immunoSEQ multiplex PCR; TCRdb's table is partial and in-frame only. The sample includes 50,000 or so clones, around 94% of them seen just once. Sequencing was performed on CD4+ T cells from peripheral blood mononuclear cells, taken in the third trimester of pregnancy. These receptors were taken from a female donor with multiple sclerosis, enrolled in a pregnancy study.

V is TRBV4-3 and J is TRBJ2-3, with 14 bases aligning to TRBD2. The CDR3 runs 18 residues. The junction had 7 bases not matched to a gene; V was cut back by 1 base and J by 4 bases. Looked up from germline, CDR1 is LGHNA and CDR2 is YSLEER. The CDR3 loop is CASSQGLTSGGAADTQYF. Written as DNA, the CDR3 is TGCGCCAGCAGCCAAGGGCTGACTAGCGGGGGGGCCGCAGATACGCAGTATTTT.

The V gene is TRBV7-9, the J gene TRBJ2-1; D possibly corresponds to TRBD1 (5 bases). The CDR3 length is 12 residues. The germline CDR1 and CDR2 sequences are SEHNR and FQNEAQ (reference sequence). Trimming pared 0 bases from V and 9 bases from J, leaving 6 bases between. CDR3 amino acids: CASSLAQGEQFF. The CDR3 nucleotides are TGTGCCAGCAGCTTAGCTCAGGGTGAGCAGTTCTTC.

This clone occurred once. CDR3 residues: CASSQGSWGYGYTF. The CDR3 region has the DNA TGCGCCAGCAGCCAGGGGAGTTGGGGATATGGCTACACCTTC. The chain has TRBV4-3 and TRBJ1-2; D ambiguous. V was shortened by 3 bases and J by 5 bases, with 13 bases between the two germline ends. Germline-derived CDR1 and CDR2 are LGHNA and YSLEER. The length of the CDR3 is 14 residues.

V and J are TRBV5-1 and TRBJ2-7; 8 nucleotides match TRBD1. The CDR3 contains 16 residues. V was pared by 4 bases and J by 5 bases, with 14 bases of the junction left unmatched. Germline V lookup: CDR1 SGHRS, CDR2 YFSETQ. The CDR3 DNA reads TGCGCCAGCAGCCCTAGAGGACAGGGAACAAGGAACGAGCAGTACTTC. Its protein product is CASSPRGQGTRNEQYF. The full variable domain, with the rest looked up from reference TRBV5-1 and TRBJ2-7, is KAGVTQTPRYLIKTRGQQVTLSCSPISGHRSVSWYQQTPGQGLQFLFEYFSETQRNKGNFPGRFSGRQFSNSRSEMNVSTLELGDSALYLCASSPRGQGTRNEQYFGPGTRLTVT.

This chain joins TRBV7-2 and TRBJ2-2; D gene uncertain. Germline V gene sequence: CDR1 SGHTA, CDR2 FQGNSA. V shed 5 bases and J shed 0 bases, with 7 bases lying between them. CDR3 size: 14 residues. The CDR3 bases are TGTGCCAGCAGCCCGACATCGAACACCGGGGAGCTGTTTTTT. Translation gives CASSPTSNTGELFF.

The gene calls are TRBV7-9 and TRBJ2-4; D call uncertain. The ends were cut back, 1 base at V and 0 bases at J, with 7 bases in the middle. The CDR3 runs 15 residues. Germline V CDR1 and CDR2: SEHNR, FQNEAQ (reference sequence). The CDR3 nucleotides read TGTGCCAGCAGCTTAGAGCTGAAAGCCAAAAACATTCAGTACTTC. It encodes CASSLELKAKNIQYF.

V gene TRBV5-8 combines with J gene TRBJ1-2, with D possibly TRBD1 on 6 matching bases. V was pared by 0 bases and J by 2 bases, with 17 bases between. This CDR3 is built from 17 residues. Per germline, CDR1 SGHTS and CDR2 YDEGEE. CDR3 amino acids: CASSLVIGTGRNYGYTF. The DNA of the CDR3 is TGTGCCAGCAGCTTGGTTATCGGTACAGGGCGCAACTATGGCTACACCTTC. Full variable domain (remainder filled in from reference TRBV5-8 and TRBJ1-2): EAGVTQSPTHLIKTRGQQATLRCSPISGHTSVYWYQQALGLGLQFLLWYDEGEERNRGNFPPRFSGRQFPNYSSELNVNALELEDSALYLCASSLVIGTGRNYGYTFGSGTRLTVV.

V and J are TRBV27 and TRBJ1-4; D is undetermined. Between the trimmed V and J ends, which lost 7 bases and 7 bases, there was a span of 13 bases. The CDR3 spans 13 residues. Germline V lookup: CDR1 MNHEY, CDR2 SMNVEV (reference sequence). The CDR3 loop is CASTMWGVEKLFF. The CDR3 DNA reads TGTGCCAGCACCATGTGGGGAGTTGAAAAACTGTTTTTT.

The table lists this clone with a count of one. V and J are TRBV5-5 and TRBJ2-2; the match to TRBD1 covers 10 bases. Germline CDR1 SGHKS, CDR2 YYEKEE (reference sequence). The CDR3 runs 15 residues. The V gene end was trimmed by 4 bases and the J gene end by 6 bases; junction bases not matched to a gene: 6. The CDR3 nucleotides are TGTGCCAGCAGCATAGACAGGGGGCGAGCCGGGGAGCTGTTTTTT. It encodes CASSIDRGRAGELFF.

The CDR3 protein is CASSPPGDYGYTF. The CDR3 DNA follows: TGTGCCAGCAGTCCCCCGGGAGACTATGGCTACACCTTC. This rearrangement joins TRBV7-2 to TRBJ1-2; no clear D gene. The CDR3 covers 13 residues. V lost 6 bases and J lost 3, with 11 bases in between. The V gene's germline CDR1 is SGHTA and CDR2 FQGNSA.

This rearrangement joins TRBV6-1 to TRBJ1-2, with 11 bases fitting TRBD1. The CDR3 runs to 14 residues. The germline V gene has CDR1 MNHNS and CDR2 SASEGT. V shed 4 bases, J shed 5 bases, and the junction held 3 bases outside the gene matches. Written as DNA, the CDR3 is TGTGCCAGCAGTGCCGGGACAGGGGGATATGGCTACACCTTC. Translated: CASSAGTGGYGYTF.

V is TRBV6-5 and J is TRBJ1-6; maybe TRBD1 (6 bases). The germline V gene encodes CDR1 MNHEY and CDR2 SVGAGI. The CDR3 runs to 15 residues. Trimming removed 6 bases at V and 5 bases at J, with 14 bases between. The DNA of the CDR3 is TGTGCCAGCAGCGTCGGGACAACTAATAATTCACCCCTCCACTTT. This encodes CASSVGTTNNSPLHF.

The gene calls are TRBV29-1 and TRBJ1-3; 9 bases fit TRBD1. The germline CDR1 and CDR2 sequences are SQVTM and ANQGSEA. The CDR3 has 18 amino acids. J was trimmed by 0 bases and V by 0 bases; bases with no gene match: 9. CDR3 bases: TGCAGCGTTGAAGAATACCGGACGACAGGGGGCTCTGGAAACACCATATATTTT. Amino acids: CSVEEYRTTGGSGNTIYF.

This sequence joins TRBV29-1 and TRBJ2-2, with 12 bases fitting TRBD2. The V and J ends lost 5 bases and 0 bases, in that order; junction bases with no gene match: 4. The V gene's germline CDR1 is SQVTM and CDR2 ANQGSEA. This CDR3 spans 16 amino acids. As DNA, the CDR3 is TGCAGCGTTCTGGGACTAGCGGGCCCGAACACCGGGGAGCTGTTTTTT. As protein: CSVLGLAGPNTGELFF.

The chain couples TRBV4-3 to TRBJ2-7; TRBD1 might be the D (5 bases). The CDR3 runs 14 residues. Germline V gene lookup returns CDR1 LGHNA and CDR2 YSLEER. Trimming removed 0 bases at V and 2 bases at J, with 8 bases between. The CDR3 loop reads CASSQEAGTYEQYF. The DNA for the CDR3 is TGCGCCAGCAGCCAAGAGGCAGGGACCTACGAGCAGTACTTC.

The CDR3 loop is CASTRAGNNSPLHF. The CDR3 DNA is TGTGCCAGTACAAGGGCAGGGAATAATTCACCCCTCCACTTT. The chain combines TRBV19 with TRBJ1-6; possible D gene TRBD1, 5 bases. V shed 7 bases and J shed 5 bases, with 12 bases lying between them. The CDR3 is 14 residues long. Germline values: CDR1 LNHDA, CDR2 SQIVND (reference sequence).

This clone was seen ten or more times. J is TRBJ1-1 and V is TRBV9; a possible D gene is TRBD1 (5 bases). The CDR3 length is 18 residues. The germline CDR1 and CDR2 sequences are SGDLS and YYNGEE. V was shortened by 3 bases and J by 3 bases, with 24 bases between the two germline ends. CDR3 amino acids: CASSGRPGGGRRDTEAFF. CDR3 in DNA: TGTGCCAGCAGCGGCCGGCCCGGGGGGGGAAGAAGGGACACTGAAGCTTTCTTT.

The chain joins TRBV19 to TRBJ2-1, with 7 bases lining up with TRBD1. J lost 5 bases, V lost 6 bases, and 4 bases had no gene match. The CDR3 consists of 13 residues. CDR1 LNHDA and CDR2 SQIVND come from the germline V gene (reference sequence). Here the CDR3 reads CASSTDRDNEQFF. CDR3 DNA sequence: TGTGCCAGTAGCACCGACAGGGACAATGAGCAGTTCTTC.

This clone was found once. The V call is TRBV11-1, the J call TRBJ1-4; 10 bases are shared with TRBD1. V shed 4 bases, J shed 8 bases, and the junction held 7 bases outside the gene matches. The CDR3 has 15 residues. The V gene's germline CDR1 is SGHAT and CDR2 FQDESV (reference sequence). Here the CDR3 reads CASSSRDRGIEKLFF. The CDR3 DNA reads as TGTGCCAGCAGCTCTCGGGACAGGGGCATCGAAAAACTGTTTTTT.

The chain uses TRBV11-2 and TRBJ1-1; TRBD1 is a possible D gene (5 bases). The CDR3 covers 13 residues. The V end was cut by 5 bases, the J end by 0 bases, with 7 bases between. Germline CDR1 SGHAT, CDR2 FQNNGV. DNA of the CDR3: TGTGCCAGCAGCCGGGGGTTGAACACTGAAGCTTTCTTT. This translates into CASSRGLNTEAFF.

The chain joins TRBV4-3 to TRBJ2-2; TRBD2 is a possible D gene (6 bases). V lost 1 base to trimming and J lost 5 bases, with 11 bases between them. The CDR3 covers 15 residues. Germline assignment: CDR1 LGHNA and CDR2 YSLEER. The CDR3 DNA is TGCGCCAGCAGCCAAGGCCTGGCGGGGACCGGGGAGCTGTTTTTT. Its translation is CASSQGLAGTGELFF.

This clone has only a few counts. V and J are TRBV7-8 and TRBJ2-7, with D unclear. V was shortened by 3 bases and J by 2 bases, with 14 bases between the two germline ends. This CDR3 has 15 amino acids. Germline loops: CDR1 SGHVS, CDR2 FQNEAQ. This CDR3 reads CASSFAPNPPYEQYF. The DNA for the CDR3 is TGTGCCAGCAGCTTTGCGCCGAATCCGCCCTACGAGCAGTACTTC.

The rearrangement links TRBV5-4 to TRBJ2-2; D uncertain. Trimming removed 5 bases from V and 5 bases from J, with 10 bases in between. This CDR3 spans 13 amino acids. CDR1 is SGHNT and CDR2 is YYREEE in the germline V gene (reference sequence). The CDR3 is CASRPRTTGELFF. The CDR3 coding sequence is TGTGCCAGCAGACCCCGAACAACCGGGGAGCTGTTTTTT.

This chain joins TRBV4-3 and TRBJ2-2; TRBD1 agrees at 7 bases. V lost 0 bases and J lost 1; bases outside the gene matches: 14. CDR1 and CDR2 from the germline V gene are LGHNA and YSLEER. There are 20 residues in the CDR3. The CDR3 nucleotides read TGCGCCAGCAGCCAAGATATTATTATGGGACGGACAGGGAACACCGGGGAGCTGTTTTTT. Its translation: CASSQDIIMGRTGNTGELFF.

The chain couples TRBV2 to TRBJ2-6, with 10 bases that match TRBD1. V dropped 6 bases and J dropped 1; count of bases not matched to a gene: 3. CDR3 length: 16 amino acids. CDR1 is SNHLY and CDR2 is FYNNEI in the germline V gene. Written as DNA, the CDR3 is TGTGCCAGCAGGGGGGGACAGGGGTCTGGGGCCAACGTCCTGACTTTC. Residues: CASRGGQGSGANVLTF.

The V gene is TRBV19, the J gene TRBJ1-2; tentatively, D is TRBD1 (6 bases). Germline values: CDR1 LNHDA, CDR2 SQIVND (reference sequence). Between the trimmed V and J ends, which lost 7 bases and 2 bases, there was a span of 11 bases. The length of the CDR3 is 13 residues. CDR3 coding DNA: TGTGCCAGTACAGGACAGTTGAACTATGGCTACACCTTC. It encodes CASTGQLNYGYTF.

The gene calls are TRBV7-2 and TRBJ2-7; D remains unclear. Trimming left V 1 base short and J 4 bases short, with 8 bases between. The CDR3 is made up of 13 amino acids. Per germline, CDR1 SGHTA and CDR2 FQGNSA. For the CDR3, the DNA is TGTGCCAGCAGCTTAGGTAGAGATTACGAGCAGTACTTC. This gives the protein CASSLGRDYEQYF.

The chain couples TRBV7-9 to TRBJ2-5; 9 positions agree with TRBD1. Trimming at V came to 5 bases and at J to 4 bases, leaving 5 bases not matched to a gene. Germline-derived CDR1 and CDR2 are SEHNR and FQNEAQ (reference sequence). This CDR3 contains 14 residues. CDR3 sequence (DNA): TGTGCCAGCAGCCAAACAGGGGGCGGAGAGACCCAGTACTTC. Protein sequence: CASSQTGGGETQYF.

The rearrangement links TRBV7-3 to TRBJ2-3; no firm D call. The V end was cut by 2 bases, the J end by 3 bases, with 9 bases between. The germline gives CDR1 SGHTA, CDR2 FQGTGA. The CDR3 runs to 14 residues. The CDR3 sequence is CASSLGISTDTQYF. For the CDR3, the DNA is TGTGCCAGCAGCTTAGGCATATCAACAGATACGCAGTATTTT.

This rearrangement joins TRBV6-5 to TRBJ1-1; TRBD1 might be the D (6 bases). The CDR3 is 15 residues long. With 6 bases removed from V and 2 bases from J, the gap between germline ends came to 16 bases. Germline CDR1 reads MNHEY; CDR2 reads SVGAGI. CDR3 DNA: TGTGCCAGCAGGAGGGGCCAACAGGGAAACACTGAAGCTTTCTTT. Protein sequence: CASRRGQQGNTEAFF.

This sequence joins TRBV4-2 and TRBJ1-4, with 9 bases that match TRBD1. Germline loops: CDR1 LGHNA, CDR2 YNFKEQ. J was trimmed by 7 bases and V by 2 bases; bases with no gene match: 23. This CDR3 is built from 21 residues. CDR3 sequence: CASSQLGRPGQGFWVSEKLFF. The CDR3 DNA is TGTGCCAGCAGCCAACTCGGTCGTCCAGGACAGGGGTTCTGGGTGTCTGAAAAACTGTTTTTT.